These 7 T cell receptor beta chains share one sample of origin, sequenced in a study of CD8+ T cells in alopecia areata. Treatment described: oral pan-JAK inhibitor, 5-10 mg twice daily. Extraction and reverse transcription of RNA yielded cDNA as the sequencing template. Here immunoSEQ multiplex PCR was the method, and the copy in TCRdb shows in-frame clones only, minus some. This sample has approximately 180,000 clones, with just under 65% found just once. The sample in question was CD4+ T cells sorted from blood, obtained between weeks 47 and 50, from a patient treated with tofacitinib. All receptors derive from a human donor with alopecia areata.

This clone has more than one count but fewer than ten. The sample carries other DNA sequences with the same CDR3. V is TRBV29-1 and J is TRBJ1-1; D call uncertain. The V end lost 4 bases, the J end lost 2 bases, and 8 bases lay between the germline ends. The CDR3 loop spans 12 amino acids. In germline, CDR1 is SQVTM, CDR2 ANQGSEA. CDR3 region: CSVADLNTEAFF. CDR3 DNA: TGCAGCGTTGCCGACCTTAACACTGAAGCTTTCTTT. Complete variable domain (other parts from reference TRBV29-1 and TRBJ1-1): SAVISQKPSRDICQRGTSLTIQCQVDSQVTMMFWYRQQPGQSLTLIATANQGSEATYESGFVIDKFPISRPNLTFSTLTVSNMSPEDSSIYLCSVADLNTEAFFGQGTRLTVV.

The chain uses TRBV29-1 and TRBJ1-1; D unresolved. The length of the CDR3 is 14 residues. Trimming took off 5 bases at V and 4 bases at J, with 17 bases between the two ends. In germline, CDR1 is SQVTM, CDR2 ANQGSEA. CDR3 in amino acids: CSVKEPGRVTEAFF. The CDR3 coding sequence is TGCAGCGTTAAGGAACCCGGACGGGTCACTGAAGCTTTCTTT.

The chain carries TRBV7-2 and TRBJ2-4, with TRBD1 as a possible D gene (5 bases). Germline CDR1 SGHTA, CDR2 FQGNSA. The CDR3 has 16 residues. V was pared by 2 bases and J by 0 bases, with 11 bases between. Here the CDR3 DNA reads TGTGCCAGCAGCTTACAACAGGCTCTAGCCAAAAACATTCAGTACTTC. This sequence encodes CASSLQQALAKNIQYF.

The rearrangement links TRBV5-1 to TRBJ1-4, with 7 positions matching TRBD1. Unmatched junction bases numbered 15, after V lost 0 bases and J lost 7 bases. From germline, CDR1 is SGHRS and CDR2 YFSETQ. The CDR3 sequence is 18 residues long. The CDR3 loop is CASSLVRRGQSIGEKLFF. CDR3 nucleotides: TGCGCCAGCAGCTTGGTGAGAAGGGGGCAGAGTATCGGTGAAAAACTGTTTTTT.

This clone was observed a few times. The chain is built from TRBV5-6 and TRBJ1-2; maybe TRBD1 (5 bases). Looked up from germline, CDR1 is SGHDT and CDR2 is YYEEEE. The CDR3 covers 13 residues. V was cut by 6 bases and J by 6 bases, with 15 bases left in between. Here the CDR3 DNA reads TGTGCCAGCACCATTCAGGGCGTCGATGGCTACACCTTC. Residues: CASTIQGVDGYTF. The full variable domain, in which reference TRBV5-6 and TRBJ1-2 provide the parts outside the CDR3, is DAGVTQSPTHLIKTRGQQVTLRCSPKSGHDTVSWYQQALGQGPQFIFQYYEEEERQRGNFPDRFSGHQFPNYSSELNVNALLLGDSALYLCASTIQGVDGYTFGSGTRLTVV.

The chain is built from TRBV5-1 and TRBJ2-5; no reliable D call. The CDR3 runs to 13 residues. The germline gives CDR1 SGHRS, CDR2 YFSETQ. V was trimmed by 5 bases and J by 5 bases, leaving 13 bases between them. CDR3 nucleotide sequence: TGCGCCAGCAGGTCCCTCTCTGGGGAGACCCAGTACTTC. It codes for CASRSLSGETQYF. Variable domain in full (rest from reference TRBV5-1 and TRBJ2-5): KAGVTQTPRYLIKTRGQQVTLSCSPISGHRSVSWYQQTPGQGLQFLFEYFSETQRNKGNFPGRFSGRQFSNSRSEMNVSTLELGDSALYLCASRSLSGETQYFGPGTRLLVL.

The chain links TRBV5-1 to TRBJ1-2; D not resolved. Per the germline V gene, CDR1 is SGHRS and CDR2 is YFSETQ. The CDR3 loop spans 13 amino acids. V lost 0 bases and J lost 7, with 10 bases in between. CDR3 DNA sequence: TGCGCCAGCAGCTTGGAAGGTCAGTCTGGCTACACCTTC. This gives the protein CASSLEGQSGYTF.